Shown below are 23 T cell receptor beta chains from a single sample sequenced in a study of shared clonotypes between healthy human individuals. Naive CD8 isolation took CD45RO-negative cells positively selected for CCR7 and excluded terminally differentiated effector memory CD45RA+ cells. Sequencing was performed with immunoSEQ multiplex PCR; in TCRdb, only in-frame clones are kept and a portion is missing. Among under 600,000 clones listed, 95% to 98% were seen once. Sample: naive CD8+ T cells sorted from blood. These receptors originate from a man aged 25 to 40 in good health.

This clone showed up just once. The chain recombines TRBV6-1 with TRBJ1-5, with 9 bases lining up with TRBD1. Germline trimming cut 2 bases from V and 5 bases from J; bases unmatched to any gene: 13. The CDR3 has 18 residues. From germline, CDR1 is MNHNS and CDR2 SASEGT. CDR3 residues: CASSEPYLTGGRDQPQHF. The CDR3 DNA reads TGTGCCAGCAGTGAACCCTACCTGACAGGGGGACGGGATCAGCCCCAGCATTTT.

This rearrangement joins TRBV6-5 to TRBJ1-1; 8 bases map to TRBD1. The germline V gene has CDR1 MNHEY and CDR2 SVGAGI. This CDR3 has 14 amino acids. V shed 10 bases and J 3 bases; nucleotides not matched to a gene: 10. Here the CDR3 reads CATKVGQGDTEAFF. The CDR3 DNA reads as TGTGCCACCAAGGTAGGACAGGGCGACACTGAAGCTTTCTTT.

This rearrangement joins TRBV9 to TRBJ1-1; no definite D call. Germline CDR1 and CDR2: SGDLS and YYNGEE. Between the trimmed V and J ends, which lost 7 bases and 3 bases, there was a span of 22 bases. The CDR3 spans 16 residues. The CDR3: CASDPPQKGGDTEAFF. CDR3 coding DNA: TGTGCCAGCGATCCACCCCAAAAGGGAGGCGACACTGAAGCTTTCTTT.

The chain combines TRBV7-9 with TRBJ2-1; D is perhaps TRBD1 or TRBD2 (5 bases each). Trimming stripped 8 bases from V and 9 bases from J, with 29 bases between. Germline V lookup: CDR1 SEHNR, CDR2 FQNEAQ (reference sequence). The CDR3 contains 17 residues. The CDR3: CASALGFGDHPFGEQFF. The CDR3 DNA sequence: TGTGCCAGCGCCTTGGGGTTCGGGGACCACCCCTTCGGTGAGCAGTTCTTC. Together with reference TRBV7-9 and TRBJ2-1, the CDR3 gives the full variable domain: DTGVSQNPRHKITKRGQNVTFRCDPISEHNRLYWYRQTLGQGPEFLTYFQNEAQLEKSRLLSDRFSAERPKGSFSTLEIQRTEQGDSAMYLCASALGFGDHPFGEQFFGPGTRLTVL.

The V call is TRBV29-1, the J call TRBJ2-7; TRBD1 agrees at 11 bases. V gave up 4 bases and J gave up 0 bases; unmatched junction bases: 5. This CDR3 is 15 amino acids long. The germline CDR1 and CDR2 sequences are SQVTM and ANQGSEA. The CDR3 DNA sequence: TGCAGCGTTGTCGGGACAGGGGGAAGCTCCTACGAGCAGTACTTC. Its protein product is CSVVGTGGSSYEQYF.

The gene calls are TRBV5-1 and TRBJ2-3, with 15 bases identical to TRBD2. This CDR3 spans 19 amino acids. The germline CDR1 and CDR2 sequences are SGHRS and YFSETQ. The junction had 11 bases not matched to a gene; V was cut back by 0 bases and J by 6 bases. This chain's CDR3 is CASSLEGLAGGFSPDTQYF. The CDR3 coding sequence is TGCGCCAGCAGCTTGGAGGGACTAGCGGGAGGATTTAGCCCCGATACGCAGTATTTT.

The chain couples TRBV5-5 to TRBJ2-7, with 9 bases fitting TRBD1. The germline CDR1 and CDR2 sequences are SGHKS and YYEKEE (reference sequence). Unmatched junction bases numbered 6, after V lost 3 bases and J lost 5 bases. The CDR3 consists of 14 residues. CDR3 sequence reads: CASSWDREGDEQYF. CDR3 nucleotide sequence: TGTGCCAGCAGCTGGGACAGGGAAGGAGACGAGCAGTACTTC.

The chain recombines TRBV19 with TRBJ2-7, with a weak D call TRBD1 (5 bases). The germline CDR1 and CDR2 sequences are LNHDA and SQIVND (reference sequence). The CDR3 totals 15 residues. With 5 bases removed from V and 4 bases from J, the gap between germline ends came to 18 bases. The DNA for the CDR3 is TGTGCCAGTAGTGAGATAGACAGCGCGTCTTACGAGCAGTACTTC. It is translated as CASSEIDSASYEQYF.

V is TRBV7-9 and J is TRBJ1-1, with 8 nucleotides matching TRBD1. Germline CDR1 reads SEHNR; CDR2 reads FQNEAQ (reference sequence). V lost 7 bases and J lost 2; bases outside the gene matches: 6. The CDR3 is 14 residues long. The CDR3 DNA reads TGTGCCAGCACTGGACAGGGATTTAACACTGAAGCTTTCTTT. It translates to CASTGQGFNTEAFF. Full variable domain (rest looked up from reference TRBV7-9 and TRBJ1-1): DTGVSQNPRHKITKRGQNVTFRCDPISEHNRLYWYRQTLGQGPEFLTYFQNEAQLEKSRLLSDRFSAERPKGSFSTLEIQRTEQGDSAMYLCASTGQGFNTEAFFGQGTRLTVV.

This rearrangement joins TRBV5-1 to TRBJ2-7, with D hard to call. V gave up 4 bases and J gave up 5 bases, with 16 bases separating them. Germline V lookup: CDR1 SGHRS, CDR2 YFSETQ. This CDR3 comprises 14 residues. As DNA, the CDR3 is TGCGCCAGCAGCCCAGGATACAAGGCGGACGAGCAGTACTTC. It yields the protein CASSPGYKADEQYF.

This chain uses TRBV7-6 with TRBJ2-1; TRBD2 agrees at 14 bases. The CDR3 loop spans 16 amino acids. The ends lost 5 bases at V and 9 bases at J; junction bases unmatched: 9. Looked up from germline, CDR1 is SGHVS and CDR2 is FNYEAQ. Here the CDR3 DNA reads TGTGCCAGCAGCCGGACGGGACTAGCGGGAGAGGGTGAGCAGTTCTTC. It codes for CASSRTGLAGEGEQFF.

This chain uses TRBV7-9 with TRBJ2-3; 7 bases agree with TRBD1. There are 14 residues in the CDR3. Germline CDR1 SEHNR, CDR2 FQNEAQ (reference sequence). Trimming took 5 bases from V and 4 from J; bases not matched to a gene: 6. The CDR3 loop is CASSEPGQPDTQYF. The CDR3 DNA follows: TGTGCCAGCAGCGAGCCGGGACAGCCAGATACGCAGTATTTT. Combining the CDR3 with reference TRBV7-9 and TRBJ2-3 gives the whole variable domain DTGVSQNPRHKITKRGQNVTFRCDPISEHNRLYWYRQTLGQGPEFLTYFQNEAQLEKSRLLSDRFSAERPKGSFSTLEIQRTEQGDSAMYLCASSEPGQPDTQYFGPGTRLTVL.

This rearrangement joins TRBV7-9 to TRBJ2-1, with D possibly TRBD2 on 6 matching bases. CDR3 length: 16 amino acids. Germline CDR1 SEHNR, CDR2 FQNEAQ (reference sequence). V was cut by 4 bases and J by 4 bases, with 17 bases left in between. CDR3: CASSSGVAGQYNEQFF. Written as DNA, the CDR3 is TGTGCCAGCAGCTCAGGAGTGGCGGGGCAGTACAATGAGCAGTTCTTC.

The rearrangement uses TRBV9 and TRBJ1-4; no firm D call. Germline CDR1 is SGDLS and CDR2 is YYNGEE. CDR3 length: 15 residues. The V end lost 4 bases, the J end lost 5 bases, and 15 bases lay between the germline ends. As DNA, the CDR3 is TGTGCCAGCAGCCTAGACGGGTTGCCGAATGAAAAACTGTTTTTT. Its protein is CASSLDGLPNEKLFF.

For the CDR3, the DNA is TGTGCCAGCAGCACCACTAGCGGGAGTAAGACCCAGTACTTC. It codes for CASSTTSGSKTQYF. The genes are TRBV7-9 and TRBJ2-5; TRBD2 matches at 11 bases. J gave up 6 bases and V 5 bases, and 5 bases lay outside the gene matches. The CDR3 loop spans 14 amino acids. Germline loops: CDR1 SEHNR, CDR2 FQNEAQ (reference sequence).

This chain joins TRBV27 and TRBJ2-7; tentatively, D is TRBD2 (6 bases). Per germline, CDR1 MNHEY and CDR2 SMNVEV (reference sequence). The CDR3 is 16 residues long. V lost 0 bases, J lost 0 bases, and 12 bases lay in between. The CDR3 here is CASSLSASGYSYEQYF. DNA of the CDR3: TGTGCCAGCAGTTTATCAGCGAGCGGGTACTCCTACGAGCAGTACTTC.

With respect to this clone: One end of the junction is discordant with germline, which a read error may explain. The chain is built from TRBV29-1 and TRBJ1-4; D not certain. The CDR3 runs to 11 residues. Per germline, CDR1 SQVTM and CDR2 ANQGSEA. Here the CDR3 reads CSVEGFGKLFF. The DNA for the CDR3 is TGCAGCGTCGAAGGGTTCGGAAAACTGTTTTTT.

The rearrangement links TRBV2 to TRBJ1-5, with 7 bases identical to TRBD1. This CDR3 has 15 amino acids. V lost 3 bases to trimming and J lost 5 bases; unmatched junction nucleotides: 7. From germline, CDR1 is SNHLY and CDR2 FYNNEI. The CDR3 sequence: CASSEGDRWDQPQHF. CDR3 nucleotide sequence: TGTGCCAGCAGTGAGGGGGACAGATGGGATCAGCCCCAGCATTTT.

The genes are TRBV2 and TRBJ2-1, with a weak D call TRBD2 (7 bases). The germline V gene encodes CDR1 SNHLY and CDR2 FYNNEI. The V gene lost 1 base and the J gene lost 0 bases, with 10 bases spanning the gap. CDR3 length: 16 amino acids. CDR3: CASSEGGGSSYNEQFF. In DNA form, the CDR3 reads TGTGCCAGCAGTGAAGGGGGGGGCAGCTCCTACAATGAGCAGTTCTTC.

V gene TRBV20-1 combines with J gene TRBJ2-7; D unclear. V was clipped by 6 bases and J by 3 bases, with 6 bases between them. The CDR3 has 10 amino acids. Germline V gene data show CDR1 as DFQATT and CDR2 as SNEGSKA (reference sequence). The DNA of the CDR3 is TGCAGTGCAATATACTACGAGCAGTACTTC. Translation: CSAIYYEQYF.

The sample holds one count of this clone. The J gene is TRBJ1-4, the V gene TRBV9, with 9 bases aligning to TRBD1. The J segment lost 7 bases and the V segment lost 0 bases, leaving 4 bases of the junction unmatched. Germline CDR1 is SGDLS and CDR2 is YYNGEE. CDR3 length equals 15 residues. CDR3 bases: TGTGCCAGCAGCGTAGGGACAGGGGTAGCTGAAAAACTGTTTTTT. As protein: CASSVGTGVAEKLFF.

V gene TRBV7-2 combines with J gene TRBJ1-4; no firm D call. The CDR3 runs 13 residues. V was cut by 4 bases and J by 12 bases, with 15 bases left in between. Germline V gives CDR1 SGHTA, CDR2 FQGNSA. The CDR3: CASSSWPFGELFF. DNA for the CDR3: TGTGCCAGCAGCTCCTGGCCTTTTGGGGAACTGTTTTTT.

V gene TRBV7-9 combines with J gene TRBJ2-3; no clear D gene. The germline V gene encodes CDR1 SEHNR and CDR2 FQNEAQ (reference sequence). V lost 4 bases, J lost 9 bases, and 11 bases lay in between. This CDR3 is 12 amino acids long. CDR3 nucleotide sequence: TGTGCCAGCAGCTCCTCCCTTAACACGCAGTATTTT. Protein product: CASSSSLNTQYF.